The 27 T cell receptor beta chains listed next were all sequenced from one sample in a study of shared clonotypes between healthy human individuals. Naive CD8 populations comprised CD45RO-negative cells positively selected for CCR7, excluding terminally differentiated effector memory CD45RA+ cells. Profiling relied on immunoSEQ multiplex PCR, and the TCRdb table lists in-frame clones only, not all of them. The profile covers about 1,900,000 clones, with about 94% appearing a single time and under 1.5% taken by the ten largest. Sample: naive CD8+ T cells sorted from blood. The receptors were gathered from a man aged 18 to 30 in good health.

The chain uses TRBV5-1 and TRBJ2-2; D gene uncertain. The germline V gene has CDR1 SGHRS and CDR2 YFSETQ. Between the trimmed V and J ends, which lost 3 bases and 0 bases, there was a span of 15 bases. This CDR3 spans 17 amino acids. The CDR3 region has the DNA TGCGCCAGCAGCTGGCCCATGGAAAATACGAACACCGGGGAGCTGTTTTTT. Its translation: CASSWPMENTNTGELFF.

The rearrangement joins TRBV10-2 to TRBJ2-5, with D perhaps being TRBD1 or TRBD2 (5 bases each). Trimming shortened V by 7 bases and J by 6 bases, and 9 bases separated the two germline ends. Germline CDR1 is WSHSY and CDR2 is SAAADI. This CDR3 region has 11 residues. The CDR3 sequence is CASTEGQTQYF. In DNA form, the CDR3 reads TGCGCCAGCACCGAGGGACAGACCCAGTACTTC.

The count of this clone is one. The chain recombines TRBV7-9 with TRBJ2-1; the D call may be TRBD1 or TRBD2 (6 bases each). This CDR3 spans 14 amino acids. The V and J ends lost 8 bases and 7 bases respectively, with 18 bases between them. Germline loops: CDR1 SEHNR, CDR2 FQNEAQ (reference sequence). This CDR3 reads CASGKAWGANEQFF. The CDR3 region has the DNA TGTGCCAGCGGGAAAGCTTGGGGGGCAAATGAGCAGTTCTTC.

A single count supports this clone. V gene TRBV29-1 combines with J gene TRBJ2-7; D uncertain. V lost 7 bases and J 2 bases, leaving 12 bases between the germline ends. There are 12 residues in the CDR3. Germline V gives CDR1 SQVTM, CDR2 ANQGSEA. CDR3 DNA sequence: TGCAGCGCTGGCTCGGGCCCCTACGAGCAGTACTTC. Translating gives CSAGSGPYEQYF.

The CDR3 DNA sequence: TGTGCCAGCACCGTCCCCGACAGGGCAAACTATGGCTACACCTTC. Translation: CASTVPDRANYGYTF. This sequence joins TRBV5-8 and TRBJ1-2, with 7 bases that match TRBD1. Germline CDR1 is SGHTS and CDR2 is YDEGEE. CDR3 length equals 15 residues. The J segment lost 2 bases and the V segment lost 6 bases, leaving 10 bases of the junction unmatched.

This clone was seen just once. The chain joins TRBV7-9 to TRBJ2-7; tentative D call: TRBD2 (6 bases). The CDR3 length is 19 residues. V was shortened by 1 base and J by 7 bases, with 29 bases between the two germline ends. Germline-derived CDR1 and CDR2 are SEHNR and FQNEAQ (reference sequence). DNA of the CDR3: TGTGCCAGCAGCTTAGTCGTCGACGTAGCCGGGTGGGACTTGGGTGAGCAGTACTTC. It specifies CASSLVVDVAGWDLGEQYF.

The gene calls are TRBV7-9 and TRBJ1-2; perhaps TRBD1 as D (5 bases). V was pared by 0 bases and J by 8 bases, with 10 bases between. In germline, CDR1 is SEHNR, CDR2 FQNEAQ (reference sequence). The CDR3 is 13 amino acids. CDR3 protein: CASSLAGEAGYTF. In nucleotides, the CDR3 is TGTGCCAGCAGCTTAGCAGGGGAGGCCGGCTACACCTTC.

The chain recombines TRBV6-5 with TRBJ1-2, with D possibly TRBD1 on 5 matching bases. Trimming took off 6 bases at V and 7 bases at J, with 21 bases between the two ends. Germline V gene lookup returns CDR1 MNHEY and CDR2 SVGAGI. This CDR3 is 15 amino acids long. The chain's CDR3 is CASRPSAGVPPGYTF. DNA of the CDR3: TGTGCCAGCAGGCCCTCAGCGGGGGTACCTCCTGGCTACACCTTC.

This chain links TRBV6-5 with TRBJ1-2; D might be TRBD1 (5 bases). Germline CDR1 is MNHEY and CDR2 is SVGAGI. The CDR3 totals 12 residues. Trimming cost V 5 bases and J 5 bases, with 9 bases left between them. CDR3 DNA sequence: TGTGCCAGCAGTGGGGGGGATTATGGCTACACCTTC. This gives the protein CASSGGDYGYTF.

This chain links TRBV27 with TRBJ2-1; TRBD2 is a possible D gene (6 bases). The CDR3 is 13 amino acids. CDR1 and CDR2 from the germline V gene are MNHEY and SMNVEV (reference sequence). The V end lost 7 bases, the J end lost 7 bases, and 14 bases lay between the germline ends. CDR3 bases: TGTGCCAGCACTGCGTTAGGAGGGAATGAGCAGTTCTTC. This sequence encodes CASTALGGNEQFF.

The gene calls are TRBV4-1 and TRBJ2-7, with D uncertain. The CDR3 has 15 residues. The V end was cut by 4 bases, the J end by 0 bases, with 13 bases between. Germline CDR1 MGHRA, CDR2 YSYEKL. The DNA of the CDR3 is TGCGCCAGCAGCCTCCGGGCAACAAACTCCTACGAGCAGTACTTC. Translated: CASSLRATNSYEQYF.

The chain is built from TRBV4-1 and TRBJ2-7; D not certain. The CDR3 has 13 residues. Germline V gives CDR1 MGHRA, CDR2 YSYEKL. V lost 3 bases and J lost 3, with 9 bases in between. CDR3 loop: CASSHRTDYEQYF. The CDR3 DNA reads TGCGCCAGCAGCCATCGAACCGACTACGAGCAGTACTTC.

V and J are TRBV19 and TRBJ2-7; 9 bases line up with TRBD2. The germline CDR1 and CDR2 sequences are LNHDA and SQIVND (reference sequence). The CDR3 loop spans 15 amino acids. The J segment lost 2 bases and the V segment lost 2 bases, leaving 4 bases of the junction unmatched. The CDR3 spells CASSISVAGAYEQYF. The CDR3 nucleotides read TGTGCCAGTAGTATATCCGTAGCGGGGGCCTACGAGCAGTACTTC. The full variable domain, with the rest looked up from reference TRBV19 and TRBJ2-7, is DGGITQSPKYLFRKEGQNVTLSCEQNLNHDAMYWYRQDPGQGLRLIYYSQIVNDFQKGDIAEGYSVSREKKESFPLTVTSAQKNPTAFYLCASSISVAGAYEQYFGPGTRLTVT.

The CDR3 sequence is CASSYSGGWNTEAFF. As DNA, the CDR3 is TGTGCCAGCAGTTACTCTGGGGGTTGGAACACTGAAGCTTTCTTT. The chain is built from TRBV6-6 and TRBJ1-1, with D maybe TRBD1 (5 bases). The CDR3 totals 15 residues. Trimming took off 0 bases at V and 1 base at J, with 9 bases between the two ends. CDR1 is MNHNY, CDR2 SVGAGI, per germline (reference sequence).

The rearrangement links TRBV2 to TRBJ2-5, with D unresolved. Germline CDR1 reads SNHLY; CDR2 reads FYNNEI. This CDR3 comprises 15 residues. The V gene lost 2 bases and the J gene lost 1 base, with 11 bases spanning the gap. The CDR3 bases are TGTGCCAGCAGTGAACTCCGGATAATCCAAGAGACCCAGTACTTC. Translated: CASSELRIIQETQYF.

CDR3 residues: CASSSEGTEAFF. Written as DNA, the CDR3 is TGTGCCAGCAGTTCAGAAGGCACTGAAGCTTTCTTT. This chain connects TRBV27 to TRBJ1-1; D remains ambiguous. The CDR3 has 12 amino acids. Germline loops: CDR1 MNHEY, CDR2 SMNVEV (reference sequence). V was shortened by 4 bases and J by 4 bases, with 7 bases between the two germline ends.

The rearrangement uses TRBV27 and TRBJ2-1; D is undetermined. The length of the CDR3 is 14 residues. Trimming left V 7 bases short and J 9 bases short, with 19 bases between. Germline CDR1 reads MNHEY; CDR2 reads SMNVEV (reference sequence). Written as DNA, the CDR3 is TGTGCCAGCACCTCCGTGATCGCATCGGGTGAGCAGTTCTTC. Amino acids: CASTSVIASGEQFF.

V usage is TRBV4-3 and J usage is TRBJ1-1, with D possibly matching TRBD1 (5 bases). Germline assignment: CDR1 LGHNA and CDR2 YSLEER. This CDR3 comprises 15 residues. Trimming took off 0 bases at V and 5 bases at J, with 13 bases between the two ends. The CDR3 sequence: CASSQDQQAGTEAFF. As DNA, the CDR3 is TGCGCCAGCAGCCAAGATCAACAGGCAGGAACTGAAGCTTTCTTT.

The rearrangement links TRBV9 to TRBJ1-4; D is possibly TRBD1 (5 bases). Per germline, CDR1 SGDLS and CDR2 YYNGEE. V lost 0 bases to trimming and J lost 4 bases, with 13 bases between them. The CDR3 spans 16 residues. For the CDR3, the DNA is TGTGCCAGCAGCGTAGACCCCGGGGGGATTAATGAAAAACTGTTTTTT. Protein sequence: CASSVDPGGINEKLFF. Combining the CDR3 with reference TRBV9 and TRBJ1-4 gives the whole variable domain DSGVTQTPKHLITATGQRVTLRCSPRSGDLSVYWYQQSLDQGLQFLIQYYNGEERAKGNILERFSAQQFPDLHSELNLSSLELGDSALYFCASSVDPGGINEKLFFGSGTQLSVL.

This clone was seen once. This CDR3 is CASSELGINQPQHF. Here the CDR3 DNA reads TGTGCCAGCAGTGAGTTGGGTATCAATCAGCCCCAGCATTTT. This sequence joins TRBV6-1 and TRBJ1-5; D gene uncertain. Trimming shortened V by 3 bases and J by 3 bases, and 9 bases separated the two germline ends. The CDR3 sequence is 14 residues long. CDR1 is MNHNS and CDR2 is SASEGT in the germline V gene.

The chain couples TRBV6-5 to TRBJ1-2; 8 bases are shared with TRBD1. CDR3 length: 13 amino acids. Germline CDR1 MNHEY, CDR2 SVGAGI. V trimming: 5 bases; J trimming: 7 bases; junction bases outside the gene matches: 6. The CDR3 DNA sequence: TGTGCCAGCAGTCCACAGGGGGATGGTGGCTACACCTTC. Its translation is CASSPQGDGGYTF.

This clone was observed once. This chain links TRBV11-2 with TRBJ2-5, with D possibly TRBD1 on 6 matching bases. V lost 5 bases, J lost 4 bases, and 14 bases lay in between. This CDR3 is built from 14 residues. Germline CDR1 reads SGHAT; CDR2 reads FQNNGV. CDR3 sequence (DNA): TGTGCCAGCAGCGCCAGGGGTATGATAGAGACCCAGTACTTC. The encoded protein is CASSARGMIETQYF.

About this clone itself: The sample holds other DNA sequences that translate to the same CDR3. V and J are TRBV30 and TRBJ2-3; 7 nucleotides agree with TRBD2. V shed 2 bases, J shed 2 bases, and the junction held 4 bases outside the gene matches. Germline V gene sequence: CDR1 GTSNPN, CDR2 SVGIG (reference sequence). The CDR3 length is 14 residues. The CDR3 here is CAWSRLADTDTQYF. Here the CDR3 DNA reads TGTGCCTGGAGTCGGCTAGCGGACACAGATACGCAGTATTTT.

This rearrangement joins TRBV28 to TRBJ2-7; 11 bases fit TRBD2. CDR1 is MDHEN and CDR2 is SYDVKM in the germline V gene. Trimming took 5 bases from V and 5 from J; bases not matched to a gene: 8. This CDR3 contains 15 residues. The CDR3 loop reads CASSGRLAGRDEQYF. The CDR3 DNA reads TGTGCCAGCAGTGGAAGACTAGCGGGGAGGGACGAGCAGTACTTC.

V is TRBV9 and J is TRBJ2-2, with 7 positions matching TRBD2. CDR1 is SGDLS, CDR2 YYNGEE, per germline. The CDR3 loop spans 18 amino acids. Losses at the gene ends were 3 bases for V and 1 base for J; bases not matched to a gene: 12. The CDR3 region is CASSAPRALAENTGELFF. CDR3 coding DNA: TGTGCCAGCAGCGCCCCCCGTGCGCTAGCGGAGAACACCGGGGAGCTGTTTTTT.

Comment on this clone: The same CDR3 is also encoded by other DNA sequences in this sample. V and J are TRBV30 and TRBJ2-2; D may be TRBD1 or TRBD2 (5 bases each). Germline V lookup: CDR1 GTSNPN, CDR2 SVGIG (reference sequence). Trimming took off 0 bases at V and 2 bases at J, with 13 bases between the two ends. The CDR3 spans 16 residues. CDR3 residues: CAWSVGAVANTGELFF. CDR3 DNA: TGTGCCTGGAGTGTCGGGGCAGTCGCCAACACCGGGGAGCTGTTTTTT.

This chain connects TRBV11-2 to TRBJ2-1; no definite D call. This CDR3 region has 15 residues. The V gene lost 2 bases and the J gene lost 3 bases, with 11 bases spanning the gap. Germline CDR1 reads SGHAT; CDR2 reads FQNNGV. The CDR3 here is CASSLSTPSYNEQFF. In DNA form, the CDR3 reads TGTGCCAGCAGCTTATCGACTCCCAGCTACAATGAGCAGTTCTTC.